Shown below are 2 T cell receptor beta chains from a single sample sequenced in a study of Ad26.COV2.S vaccination and SARS-CoV-2 variants. Method: immunoSEQ multiplex PCR; TCRdb's copy keeps in-frame clones and lacks some. Of 400,000 to 500,000 clones listed, around 87% are singletons. Treatment meaning: around 19 received Ad26.COV2.S at low or high dose, single or two shots; 5 received placebo; per-sample allocation not given. On day 63 after the first injection, vaccine and placebo recipients gave samples. Here the sequenced sample was peripheral blood, taken in a trial of Ad26.COV2.S vaccine versus placebo. These receptors were taken from a person aged 18 to 59 who received the Ad26.COV2.S COVID-19 vaccine or a placebo.

The V and J genes are TRBV12-3 or TRBV12-4 and TRBJ1-6; tentative D call: TRBD1 (5 bases). This CDR3 is 13 amino acids long. V lost 5 bases, J lost 4 bases, and 6 bases lay in between. CDR3 bases: TGTGCCAGCAGTCAGGGTTATAATTCACCCCTCCACTTT. This gives the protein CASSQGYNSPLHF.

V gene TRBV30 combines with J gene TRBJ1-5, with D possibly TRBD1 on 6 matching bases. V lost 2 bases, J lost 6 bases, and 11 bases lay in between. The length of the CDR3 is 13 residues. The germline V gene has CDR1 GTSNPN and CDR2 SVGIG (reference sequence). CDR3 sequence reads: CAWSKGGGQPQHF. The CDR3 region has the DNA TGTGCCTGGAGTAAGGGGGGGGGTCAGCCCCAGCATTTT.